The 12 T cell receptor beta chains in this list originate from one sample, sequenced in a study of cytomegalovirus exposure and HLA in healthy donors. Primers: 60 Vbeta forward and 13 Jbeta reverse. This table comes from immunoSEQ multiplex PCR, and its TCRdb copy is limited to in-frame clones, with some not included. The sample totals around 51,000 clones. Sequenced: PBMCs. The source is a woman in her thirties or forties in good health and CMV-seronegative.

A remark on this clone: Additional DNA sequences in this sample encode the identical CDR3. CDR3 nucleotide sequence: TGTGCCAGCAGCCAAGATGGGCAGGGCAATCAGCCCCAGCATTTT. Protein product: CASSQDGQGNQPQHF. The chain carries TRBV4-2 and TRBJ1-5; D is uncertain. Trimming left V 0 bases short and J 2 bases short, with 8 bases between. CDR3 length equals 15 residues. The V gene's germline CDR1 is LGHNA and CDR2 YNFKEQ.

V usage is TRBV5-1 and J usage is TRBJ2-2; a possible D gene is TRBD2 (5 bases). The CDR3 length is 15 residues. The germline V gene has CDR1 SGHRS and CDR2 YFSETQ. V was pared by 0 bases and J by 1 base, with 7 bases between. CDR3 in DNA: TGCGCCAGCAGCTTGGGGACTGGGAACACCGGGGAGCTGTTTTTT. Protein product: CASSLGTGNTGELFF.

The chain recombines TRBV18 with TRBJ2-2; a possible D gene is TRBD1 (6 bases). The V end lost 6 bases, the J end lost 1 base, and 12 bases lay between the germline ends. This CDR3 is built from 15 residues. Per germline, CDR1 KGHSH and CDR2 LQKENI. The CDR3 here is CASSPGHQNTGELFF. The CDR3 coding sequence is TGTGCCAGCTCCCCGGGACATCAGAACACCGGGGAGCTGTTTTTT.

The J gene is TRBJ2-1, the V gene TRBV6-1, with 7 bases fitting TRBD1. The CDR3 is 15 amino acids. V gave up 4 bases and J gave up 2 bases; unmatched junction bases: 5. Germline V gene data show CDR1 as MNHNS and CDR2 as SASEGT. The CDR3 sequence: CASSAQGSTYNEQFF. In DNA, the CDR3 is TGTGCCAGCAGTGCACAGGGGTCAACCTACAATGAGCAGTTCTTC.

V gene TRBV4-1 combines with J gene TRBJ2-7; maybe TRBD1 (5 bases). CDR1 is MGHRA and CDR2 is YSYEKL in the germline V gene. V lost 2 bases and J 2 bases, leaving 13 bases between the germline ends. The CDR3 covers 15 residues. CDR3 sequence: CASSQLQDLAYEQYF. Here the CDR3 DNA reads TGCGCCAGCAGCCAATTACAGGACCTCGCCTACGAGCAGTACTTC.

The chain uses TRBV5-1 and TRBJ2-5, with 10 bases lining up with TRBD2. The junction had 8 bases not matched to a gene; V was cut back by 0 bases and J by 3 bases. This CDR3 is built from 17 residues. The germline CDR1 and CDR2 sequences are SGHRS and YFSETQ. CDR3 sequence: CASSLVASGGIEETQYF. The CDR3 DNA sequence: TGCGCCAGCAGCTTGGTGGCTAGCGGGGGAATAGAAGAGACCCAGTACTTC.

CDR3 in amino acids: CAWTGTGGGQPQHF. In DNA form, the CDR3 reads TGTGCCTGGACCGGGACAGGGGGAGGTCAGCCCCAGCATTTT. The chain carries TRBV30 and TRBJ1-5, with 11 positions matching TRBD1. The CDR3 consists of 14 residues. The germline V gene encodes CDR1 GTSNPN and CDR2 SVGIG (reference sequence). Trimming at V came to 4 bases and at J to 6 bases, leaving 5 bases not matched to a gene.

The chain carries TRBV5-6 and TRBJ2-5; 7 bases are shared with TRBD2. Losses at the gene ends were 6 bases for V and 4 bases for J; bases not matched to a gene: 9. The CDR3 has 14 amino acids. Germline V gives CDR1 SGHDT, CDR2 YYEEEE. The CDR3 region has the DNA TGTGCCAGCACTCGCCAAGCTAGCGGAGAGACCCAGTACTTC. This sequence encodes CASTRQASGETQYF.

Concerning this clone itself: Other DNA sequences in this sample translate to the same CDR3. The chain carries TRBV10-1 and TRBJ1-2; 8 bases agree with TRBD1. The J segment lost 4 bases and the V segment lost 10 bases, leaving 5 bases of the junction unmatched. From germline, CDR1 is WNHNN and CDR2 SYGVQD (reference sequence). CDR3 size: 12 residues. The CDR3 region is CAITTGGYGYTF. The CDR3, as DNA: TGCGCCATAACCACAGGGGGCTATGGCTACACCTTC.

The CDR3 bases are TGTGCCAGCAGCCAAGGACAGGGCAACTATGGCTACACCTTC. This translates into CASSQGQGNYGYTF. V and J are TRBV5-4 and TRBJ1-2, with 8 bases lining up with TRBD1. After removal of 4 bases from V and 2 bases from J, the junction contained 4 bases not matched to a gene. Germline CDR1 is SGHNT and CDR2 is YYREEE (reference sequence). The CDR3 length is 14 residues.

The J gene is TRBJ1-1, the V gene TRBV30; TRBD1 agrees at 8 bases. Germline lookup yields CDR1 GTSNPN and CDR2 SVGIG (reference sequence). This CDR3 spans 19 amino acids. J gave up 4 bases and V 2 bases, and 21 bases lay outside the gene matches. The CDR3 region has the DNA TGTGCCTGGAGTTGGCCTGGGATTGTGGGGACAGGAAGTTTCACTGAAGCTTTCTTT. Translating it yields CAWSWPGIVGTGSFTEAFF.

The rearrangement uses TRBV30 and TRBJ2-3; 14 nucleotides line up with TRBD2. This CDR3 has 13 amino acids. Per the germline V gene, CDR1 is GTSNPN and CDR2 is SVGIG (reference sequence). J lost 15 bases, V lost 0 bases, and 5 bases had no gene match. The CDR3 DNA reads TGTGCCTGGAGTGTCGGGACTAGCGGGAGTGGCTATTTT. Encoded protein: CAWSVGTSGSGYF.